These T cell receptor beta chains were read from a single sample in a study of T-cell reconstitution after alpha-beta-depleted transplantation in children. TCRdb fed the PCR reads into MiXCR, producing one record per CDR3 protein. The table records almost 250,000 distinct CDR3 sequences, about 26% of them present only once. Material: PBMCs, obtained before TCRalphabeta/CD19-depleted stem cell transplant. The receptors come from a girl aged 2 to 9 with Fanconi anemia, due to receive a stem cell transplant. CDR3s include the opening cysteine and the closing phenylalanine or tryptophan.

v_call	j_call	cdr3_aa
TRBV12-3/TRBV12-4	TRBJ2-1	CASSLNSGGLNEQFF
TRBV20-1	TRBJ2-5	CSAVRVLETQYF
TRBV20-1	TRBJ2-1	CSARQADNEQFF
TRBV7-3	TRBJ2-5	CASSISGRETQYF
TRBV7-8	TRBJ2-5	CASSLRGGVETQYF
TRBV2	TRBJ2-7	CASSEGPLRHFYEQYF
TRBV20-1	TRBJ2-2	CSATRLANTGELFF
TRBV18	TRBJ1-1	CASSTIRQGDANTEAFF
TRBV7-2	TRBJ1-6	CASSLAPGKESPLHF
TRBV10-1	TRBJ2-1	CASDKPLLMNNEQFF
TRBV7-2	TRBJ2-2	CASSFVGPGELFF
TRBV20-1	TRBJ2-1	CSARTSGRPSPNEQFF
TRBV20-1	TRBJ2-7	CSALETRTYEQYF
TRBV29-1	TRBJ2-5	CSSGRGETQYF
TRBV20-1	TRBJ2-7	CSAIILGTSYEQYF
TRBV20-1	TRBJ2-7	CSASYLAGDYEQYF
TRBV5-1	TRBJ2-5	CASGLAVTQETQYF
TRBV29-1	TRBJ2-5	CSVLLQGPQETQYF
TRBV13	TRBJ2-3	CASSRFGESPSDTQYF
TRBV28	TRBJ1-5	CASRDRGITQPQHF
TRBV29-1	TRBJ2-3	CSVEGTSSRTDTQYF
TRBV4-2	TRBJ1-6	CASSQDAGQGNSPLHF
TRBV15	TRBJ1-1	CATSRQGAGGEAFF
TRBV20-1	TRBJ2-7	CSARRGSGLISSSYEQYF
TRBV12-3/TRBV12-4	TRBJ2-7	CASSLPSDRGHEQYF
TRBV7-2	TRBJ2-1	CASSLKRTSGRHEQFF
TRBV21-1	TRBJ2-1	CASSIGPGPRRNEQFF
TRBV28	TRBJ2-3	CASSFRREGKTDTQYF
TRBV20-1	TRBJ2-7	CSARSGSRDSYEQYF
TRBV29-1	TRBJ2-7	CSVARQLRGYEQYF
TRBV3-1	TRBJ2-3	CASSQVAVPTDTQYF
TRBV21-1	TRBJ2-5	CASSKEQGRETQYF
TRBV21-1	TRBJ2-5	CASSKDAGPGIGPKETQYF
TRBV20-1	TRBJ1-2	CSLQGDYGYTF
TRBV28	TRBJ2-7	CASSLLAGTAVYEQYF
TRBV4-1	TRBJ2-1	CASSRIYNNEQFF
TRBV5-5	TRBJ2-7	CASSLLGQGVYEQYF
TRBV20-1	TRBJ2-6	CSARLAGSGANVLTF
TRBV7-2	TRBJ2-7	CASSSQSGGGSYEQYF
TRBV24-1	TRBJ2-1	CATSDLTLGTSGGYNEQFF
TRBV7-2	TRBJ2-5	CASSLGGMEETQYF
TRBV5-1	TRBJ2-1	CASRNSDEQFF
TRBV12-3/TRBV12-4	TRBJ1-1	CASSYLPTPLNTEAFF
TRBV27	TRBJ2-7	CASSLGAGGRGQYF
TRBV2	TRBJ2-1	CASSDGQGALSYNEQFF
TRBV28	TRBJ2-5	CASSYMVVRSQYF
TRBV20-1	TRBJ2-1	CSASDVRRYNEQFF
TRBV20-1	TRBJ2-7	CSADPLGQGNEQYF
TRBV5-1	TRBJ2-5	CASSTASSGSETQYF
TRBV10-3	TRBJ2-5	CAISESADQETQYF